This T cell receptor (beta chain) was profiled in a study of shared clonotypes between healthy human individuals. General observations from the study: With few donors, the genetic and exposure-history diversity represented was limited.

This CDR3 is 15 amino acids long. V was clipped by 0 bases and J by 2 bases, with 12 bases between them. CDR1 is SGDLS and CDR2 is YYNGEE in the germline V gene. Into CD45RA+ naive and CD45RA-negative memory subsets, the CD4+ cells were split. Every immunoSEQ plate was one replicate of a subset's evenly spread DNA. Profiling relied on immunoSEQ multiplex PCR, and the TCRdb table lists in-frame clones only, not all of them. The data contain 2 million to 2.5 million clones, 95% of them singletons. In the case of this clone: What it recognizes is unknown.

The sample was naive CD4+ T cells sorted from blood. Noted subset: CD45RA+ positively selected. This sequence joins TRBV9 and TRBJ2-7; D gene uncertain. The TCR was taken from a man aged 18 to 30 in good health. DNA of the CDR3: TGTGCCAGCAGCGTAGCCCCAAACCCCCCCTACGAGCAGTACTTC. As protein: CASSVAPNPPYEQYF.